This TCR beta chain appears in the sequencing data of a study of blood T cell repertoires in COVID-19. Study-level information: PBMCs, B-cell-depleted T cells, or T cells provided the cDNA or gDNA that made up the material.

The authors' processing: Amplification of reference gene primers provided the estimated nucleated cell counts. This table comes from immunoSEQ multiplex PCR, and its TCRdb copy is limited to in-frame clones, with some not included. V and J calls plus clone size are reproduced from that table; the DNA served to infer D and trimming. This table holds about 110,000 clones, 80% to 90% found once. The V gene's germline CDR1 is SNHLY and CDR2 FYNNEI. With 5 bases clipped from V and 7 bases from J, the junction kept 5 bases outside the gene matches. The length of the CDR3 is 15 residues. This clone was observed a handful of times.

The TCR sequence derives from an elderly woman with acute or convalescent COVID-19. The chain is built from TRBV2 and TRBJ1-6, with 10 bases aligning to TRBD1. The material sequenced was peripheral blood. The CDR3 DNA follows: TGTGCCAGCAGTATAGGGACAGGGGAAAATTCACCCCTCCACTTT. Translated: CASSIGTGENSPLHF.